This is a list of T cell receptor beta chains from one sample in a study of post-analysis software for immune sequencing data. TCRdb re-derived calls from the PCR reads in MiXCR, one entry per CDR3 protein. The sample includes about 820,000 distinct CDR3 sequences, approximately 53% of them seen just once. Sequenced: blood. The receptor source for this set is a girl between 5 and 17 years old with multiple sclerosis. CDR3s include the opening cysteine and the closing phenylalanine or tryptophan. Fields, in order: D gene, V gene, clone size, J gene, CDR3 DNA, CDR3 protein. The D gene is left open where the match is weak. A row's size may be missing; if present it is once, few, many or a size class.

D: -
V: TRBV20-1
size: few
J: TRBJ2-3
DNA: TGCAGTGCTAGAATCCTAGCCGCACAGTGGACGCAGTATTTT
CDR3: CSARILAAQWTQYF

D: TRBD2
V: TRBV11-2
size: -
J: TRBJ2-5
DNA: TGTGCCAGCAGCCCAAGTGGACTAGCACCTCAAGAGACCCAGTACTTC
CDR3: CASSPSGLAPQETQYF

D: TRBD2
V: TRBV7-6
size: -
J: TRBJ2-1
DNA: TGTGCCAGCAGCCCACTCGGGACTAGCGGGATCCACAATGAGCAGTTCTTC
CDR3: CASSPLGTSGIHNEQFF

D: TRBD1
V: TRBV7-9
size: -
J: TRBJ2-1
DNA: TGTGCCAGCAGCCGGGACAGGGTCTACAATGAGCAGTTCTTC
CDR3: CASSRDRVYNEQFF

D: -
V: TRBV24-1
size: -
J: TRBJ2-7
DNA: TGTGCCACCAGTCAGGGTGGCGGCTACGAGCAGTACTTC
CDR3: CATSQGGGYEQYF

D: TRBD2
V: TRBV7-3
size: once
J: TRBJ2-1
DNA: TGTGCCAGCAGCTTTGTAGCGGGAGAGTGCAATGAGCAGTTCTTC
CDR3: CASSFVAGECNEQFF

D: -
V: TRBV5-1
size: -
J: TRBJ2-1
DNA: TGCGCCAGCAGCAAAAGGGGGGGAGAGACCAATGAGCAGTTCTTC
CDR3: CASSKRGGETNEQFF

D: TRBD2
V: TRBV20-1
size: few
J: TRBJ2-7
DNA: TGCAGTGCTAGCGAACCGGGACTAGCGGGAGGAGAGCAGTACTTC
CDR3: CSASEPGLAGGEQYF

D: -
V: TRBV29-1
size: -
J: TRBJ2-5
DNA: TGCAGCGTTGAAGATCGAGCGAGGGAAGAGACCCAGTACTTC
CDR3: CSVEDRAREETQYF

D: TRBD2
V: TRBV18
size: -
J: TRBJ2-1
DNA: TGTGCCAGCTCACCACCGGGACTAGAAACCTACAATGAGCAGTTCTTC
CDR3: CASSPPGLETYNEQFF

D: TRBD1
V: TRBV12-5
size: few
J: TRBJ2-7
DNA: TGTGCTAGTGGTTTTCACCGGGACAGGGGCTACGAGCAGTACTTC
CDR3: CASGFHRDRGYEQYF

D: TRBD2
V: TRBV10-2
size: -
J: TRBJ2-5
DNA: TGCGCCAGCAGGGAACTAGCGGGAGGTGAGGAGCAGTACTTC
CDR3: CASRELAGGEEQYF

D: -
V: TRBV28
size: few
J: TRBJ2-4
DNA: TGTGCCAGCAGTCAGCGGACGGATTTTCAGTACTTC
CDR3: CASSQRTDFQYF

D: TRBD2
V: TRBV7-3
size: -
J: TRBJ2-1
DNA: TGTGCCAGCAGCTTAATTGGGTTAGCGGGGAAATGCAATGAGCAGTTCTTC
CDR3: CASSLIGLAGKCNEQFF

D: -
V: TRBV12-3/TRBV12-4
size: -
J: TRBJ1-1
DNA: TGTGCCAGCAGTACCTCATATGGGTCGGGGGTTAACACTGAAGCTTTCTTT
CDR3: CASSTSYGSGVNTEAFF